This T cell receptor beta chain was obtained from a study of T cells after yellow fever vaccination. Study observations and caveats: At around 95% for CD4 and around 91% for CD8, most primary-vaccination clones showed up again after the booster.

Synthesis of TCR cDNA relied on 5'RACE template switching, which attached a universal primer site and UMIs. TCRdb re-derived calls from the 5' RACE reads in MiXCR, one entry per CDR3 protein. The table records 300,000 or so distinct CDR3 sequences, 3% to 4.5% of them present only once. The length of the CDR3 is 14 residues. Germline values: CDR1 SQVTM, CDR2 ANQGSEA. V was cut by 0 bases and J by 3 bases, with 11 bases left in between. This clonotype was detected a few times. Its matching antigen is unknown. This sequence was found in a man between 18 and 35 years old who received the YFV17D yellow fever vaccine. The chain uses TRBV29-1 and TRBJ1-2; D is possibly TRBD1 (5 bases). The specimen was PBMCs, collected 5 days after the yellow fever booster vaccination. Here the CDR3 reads CSVEEGADHYGYTF. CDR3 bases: TGCAGCGTTGAAGAAGGGGCAGACCACTATGGCTACACCTTC.